This T cell receptor beta chain was sequenced in a study of shared clonotypes between healthy human individuals. Overall study results and limits: When naive CD4 clonotypes were compared across a few donors, approximately 5% were shared.

CDR3 length: 16 residues. The J segment lost 3 bases and the V segment lost 0 bases, leaving 5 bases of the junction unmatched. Germline CDR1 MGHRA, CDR2 YSYEKL. As concerns this clone: Its antigen is unidentified.

The DNA input per sorted-subset replicate PCR was 150 to 200 ng, corresponding to around 28,000 T cell genomes. Sequencing was performed with immunoSEQ multiplex PCR; in TCRdb, only in-frame clones are kept and a portion is missing. Of about 380,000 clones listed, just over 95% are singletons. The TCR comes from a man aged 25 to 40 in good health. This sequence joins TRBV4-1 and TRBJ1-5; 7 bases are shared with TRBD1. Sequencing was done on a sample of memory CD8+ T cells sorted from blood. Subset described: CD45RO+ cells pooled with CCR7-negative TemRA cells. The CDR3 DNA sequence: TGCGCCAGCAGCCAAGATGAGGACAGGTTCAATCAGCCCCAGCATTTT. Amino acids: CASSQDEDRFNQPQHF.